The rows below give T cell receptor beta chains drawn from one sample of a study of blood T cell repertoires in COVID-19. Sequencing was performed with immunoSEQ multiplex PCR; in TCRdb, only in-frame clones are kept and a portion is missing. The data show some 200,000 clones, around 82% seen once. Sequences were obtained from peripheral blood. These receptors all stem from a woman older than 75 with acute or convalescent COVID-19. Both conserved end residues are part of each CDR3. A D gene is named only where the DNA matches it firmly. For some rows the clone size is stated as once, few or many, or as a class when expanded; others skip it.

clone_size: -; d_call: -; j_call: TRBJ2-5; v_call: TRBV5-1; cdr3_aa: CASSSQGSQETQYF; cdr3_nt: TGCGCCAGCAGCTCACAGGGTTCCCAAGAGACCCAGTACTTC
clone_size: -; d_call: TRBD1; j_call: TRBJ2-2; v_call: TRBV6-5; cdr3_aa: CASSRQGDTGELFF; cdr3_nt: TGTGCCAGCAGTCGACAGGGCGATACCGGGGAGCTGTTTTTT
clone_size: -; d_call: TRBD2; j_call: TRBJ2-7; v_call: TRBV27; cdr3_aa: CATRLRQAGEQYF; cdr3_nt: TGTGCCACCAGACTACGCCAAGCGGGGGAGCAGTACTTC
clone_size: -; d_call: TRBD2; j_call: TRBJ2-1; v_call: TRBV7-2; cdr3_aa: CASSWGGGDFQQFF; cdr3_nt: TGTGCCAGCAGCTGGGGGGGAGGGGACTTCCAACAGTTCTTC
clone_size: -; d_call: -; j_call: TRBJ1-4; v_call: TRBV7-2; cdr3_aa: CASSLARATNEKLFF; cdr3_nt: TGTGCCAGCAGCTTAGCCCGTGCAACTAATGAAAAACTGTTTTTT
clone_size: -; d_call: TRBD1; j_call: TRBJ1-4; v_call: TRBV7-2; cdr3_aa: CASSLVRTGRSTNEKLFF; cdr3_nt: TGTGCCAGCAGCTTAGTACGGACAGGGAGATCAACTAATGAAAAACTGTTTTTT
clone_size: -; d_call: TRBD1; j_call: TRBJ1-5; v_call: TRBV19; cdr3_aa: CASSIDRSTGVHQPQHF; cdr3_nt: TGTGCCAGTAGTATAGATCGCTCGACAGGGGTTCATCAGCCCCAGCATTTT
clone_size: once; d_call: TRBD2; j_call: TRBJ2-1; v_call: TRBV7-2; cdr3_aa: CASRLLAGGLNEQFF; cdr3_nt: TGTGCCAGCAGATTACTAGCGGGGGGGTTGAATGAGCAGTTCTTC
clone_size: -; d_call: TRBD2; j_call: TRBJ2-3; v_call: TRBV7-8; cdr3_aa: CASCPLAGSPTDTQYF; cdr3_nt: TGTGCCAGCTGCCCACTAGCGGGCTCCCCCACAGATACGCAGTATTTT
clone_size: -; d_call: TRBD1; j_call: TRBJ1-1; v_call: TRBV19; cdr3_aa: CASIRTGLDTEAFF; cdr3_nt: TGTGCCAGTATCCGGACAGGGTTGGACACTGAAGCTTTCTTT
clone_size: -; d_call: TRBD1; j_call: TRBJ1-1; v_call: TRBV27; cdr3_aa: CASNKDRMNTEAFF; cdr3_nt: TGTGCCAGCAATAAGGACAGGATGAACACTGAAGCTTTCTTT
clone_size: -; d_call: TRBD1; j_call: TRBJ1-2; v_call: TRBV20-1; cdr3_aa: CSASRGGQSYGYTF; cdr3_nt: TGCAGTGCTAGTAGAGGGGGACAGAGCTATGGCTACACCTTC
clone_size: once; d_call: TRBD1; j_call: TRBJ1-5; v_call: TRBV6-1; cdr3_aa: CASSENRGSGQPQHF; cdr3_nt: TGTGCCAGCAGTGAAAACAGGGGGTCGGGTCAGCCCCAGCATTTT
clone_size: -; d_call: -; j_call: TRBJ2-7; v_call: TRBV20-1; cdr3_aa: CSARGSSEQYF; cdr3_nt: TGCAGTGCTAGAGGCTCCAGTGAGCAGTACTTC
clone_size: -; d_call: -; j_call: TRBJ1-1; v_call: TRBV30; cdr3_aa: CAWSARGANTEAFF; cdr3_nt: TGTGCCTGGAGTGCGCGGGGAGCGAACACTGAAGCTTTCTTT
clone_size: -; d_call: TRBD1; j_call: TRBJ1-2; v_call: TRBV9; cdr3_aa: CASSARDRVSNYGYTF; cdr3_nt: TGTGCCAGCAGCGCCCGGGACAGGGTGTCCAACTATGGCTACACCTTC
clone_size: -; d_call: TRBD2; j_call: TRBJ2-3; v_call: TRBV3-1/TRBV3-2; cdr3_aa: CASSLGTSADTQYF; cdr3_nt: TGTGCCAGCAGCCTCGGGACTAGCGCAGATACGCAGTATTTT
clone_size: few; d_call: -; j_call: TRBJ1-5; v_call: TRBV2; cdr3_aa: CASRQLPGFQPQHF; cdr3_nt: TGTGCCAGCCGTCAGCTCCCCGGGTTTCAGCCCCAGCATTTT
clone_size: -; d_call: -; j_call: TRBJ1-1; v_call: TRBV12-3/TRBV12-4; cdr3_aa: CASRSQGGTEAFF; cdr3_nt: TGTGCCAGCAGATCACAGGGAGGGACTGAAGCTTTCTTT
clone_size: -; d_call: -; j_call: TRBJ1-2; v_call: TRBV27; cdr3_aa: CASSIAGTSVYYYGYTF; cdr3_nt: TGTGCCAGCAGCATTGCCGGGACATCCGTTTACTACTATGGCTACACCTTC
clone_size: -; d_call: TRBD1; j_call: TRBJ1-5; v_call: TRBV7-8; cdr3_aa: CASSSMGQPSNQPQHF; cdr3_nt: TGTGCCAGCAGCTCAATGGGACAGCCTAGCAATCAGCCCCAGCATTTT
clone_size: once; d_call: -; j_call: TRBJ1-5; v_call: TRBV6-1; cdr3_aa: CASSEGRRNQPQHF; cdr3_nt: TGTGCCAGCAGTGAAGGGCGGAGGAATCAGCCCCAGCATTTT
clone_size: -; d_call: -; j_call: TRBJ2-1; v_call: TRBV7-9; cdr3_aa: CASSHGGRGDSYNEQFF; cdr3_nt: TGTGCCAGCAGTCACGGGGGCCGGGGGGACTCCTACAATGAGCAGTTCTTC
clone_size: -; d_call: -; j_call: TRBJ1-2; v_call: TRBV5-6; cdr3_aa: CASSLGPHSNYGYTF; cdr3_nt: TGTGCCAGCAGCTTGGGGCCACATTCTAACTATGGCTACACCTTC
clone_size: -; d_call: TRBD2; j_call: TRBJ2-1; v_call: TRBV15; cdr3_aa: CATSRGKGASGRTGEQFF; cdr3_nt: TGTGCCACCAGCAGGGGAAAGGGAGCTAGCGGGAGGACCGGGGAGCAGTTCTTC
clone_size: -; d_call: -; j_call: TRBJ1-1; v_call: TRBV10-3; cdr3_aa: CAISRSGETEAFF; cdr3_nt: TGTGCCATCAGCCGGTCGGGGGAGACTGAAGCTTTCTTT
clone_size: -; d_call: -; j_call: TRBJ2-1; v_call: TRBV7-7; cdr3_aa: CASSSGQNNEQFF; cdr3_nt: TGTGCCAGCAGCTCCGGACAGAACAATGAGCAGTTCTTC
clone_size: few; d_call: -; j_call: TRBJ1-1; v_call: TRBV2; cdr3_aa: CASSEDAVTEAFF; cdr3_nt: TGTGCCAGCAGTGAAGATGCGGTTACTGAAGCTTTCTTT
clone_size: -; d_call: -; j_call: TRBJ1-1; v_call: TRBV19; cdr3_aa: CASLTQSGTGVTEAFF; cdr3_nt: TGTGCCAGCCTCACCCAGTCCGGGACGGGAGTAACTGAAGCTTTCTTT
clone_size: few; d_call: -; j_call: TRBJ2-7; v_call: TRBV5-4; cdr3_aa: CAYSLGVGHPSYEQYF; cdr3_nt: TGTGCCTACAGTCTTGGTGTGGGCCACCCTTCCTACGAGCAGTACTTC
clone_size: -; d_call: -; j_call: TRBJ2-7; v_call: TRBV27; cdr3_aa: CASSFGAGAYEQYF; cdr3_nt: TGTGCCAGCAGCTTTGGAGCGGGCGCCTACGAGCAGTACTTC
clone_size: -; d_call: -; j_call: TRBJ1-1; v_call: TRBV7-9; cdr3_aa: CASSLFRGRGTEAFF; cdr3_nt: TGTGCCAGCAGCTTATTCAGGGGAAGAGGAACTGAAGCTTTCTTT
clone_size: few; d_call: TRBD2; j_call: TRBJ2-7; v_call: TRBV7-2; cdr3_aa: CASSSLAGTYEQYF; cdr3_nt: TGTGCCAGCAGCTCACTAGCGGGGACCTACGAGCAGTACTTC
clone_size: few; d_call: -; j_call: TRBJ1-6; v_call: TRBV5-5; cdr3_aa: CASSPGTLLRNSPLHF; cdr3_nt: TGTGCCAGCAGTCCCGGGACACTCCTACGGAATTCACCCCTCCACTTT
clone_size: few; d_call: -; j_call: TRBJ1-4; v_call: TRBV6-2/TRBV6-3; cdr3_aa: CASSYGAGYNEKLFF; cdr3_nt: TGTGCCAGCAGTTACGGGGCCGGATATAATGAAAAACTGTTTTTT
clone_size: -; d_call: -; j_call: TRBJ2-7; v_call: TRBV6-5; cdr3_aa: CASSLGRSGSYEQYF; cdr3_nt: TGTGCCAGCAGCCTAGGGAGGAGTGGCTCCTACGAGCAGTACTTC
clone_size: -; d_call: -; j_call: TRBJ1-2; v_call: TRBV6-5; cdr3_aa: CASRKLDKIYGYTF; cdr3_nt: TGTGCCAGCAGGAAACTGGACAAGATCTATGGCTACACCTTC
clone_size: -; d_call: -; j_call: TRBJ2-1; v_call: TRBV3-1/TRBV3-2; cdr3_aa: CASSRPLEAGNNEQFF; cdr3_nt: TGTGCCAGCAGCCGACCCCTAGAAGCGGGCAACAATGAGCAGTTCTTC
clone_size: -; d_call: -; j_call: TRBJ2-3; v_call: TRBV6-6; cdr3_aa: CASSYPRSSSTDTQYF; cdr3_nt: TGTGCCAGCAGTTACCCCCGGAGTTCTAGCACAGATACGCAGTATTTT
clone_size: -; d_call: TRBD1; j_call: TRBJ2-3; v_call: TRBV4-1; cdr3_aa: CASSQGQGARDTQYF; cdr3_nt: TGCGCCAGCAGCCAAGGACAGGGGGCGCGAGATACGCAGTATTTT
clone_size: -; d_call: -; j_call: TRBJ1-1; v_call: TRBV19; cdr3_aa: CACGHKNTEAFF; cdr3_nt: TGTGCCTGCGGACATAAGAACACTGAAGCTTTCTTT
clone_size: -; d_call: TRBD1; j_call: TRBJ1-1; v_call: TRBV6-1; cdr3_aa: CASHPQGAAEAFF; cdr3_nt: TGTGCCAGCCACCCCCAGGGGGCTGCTGAAGCTTTCTTT
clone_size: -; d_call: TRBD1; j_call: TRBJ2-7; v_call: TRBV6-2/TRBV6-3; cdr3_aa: CASTPTGGANYEQYF; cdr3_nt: TGTGCCAGCACCCCGACAGGGGGCGCGAATTACGAGCAGTACTTC
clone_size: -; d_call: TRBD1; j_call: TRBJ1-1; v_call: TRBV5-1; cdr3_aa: CASTPGTVNTEAFF; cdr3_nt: TGCGCCAGCACTCCCGGGACAGTGAACACTGAAGCTTTCTTT